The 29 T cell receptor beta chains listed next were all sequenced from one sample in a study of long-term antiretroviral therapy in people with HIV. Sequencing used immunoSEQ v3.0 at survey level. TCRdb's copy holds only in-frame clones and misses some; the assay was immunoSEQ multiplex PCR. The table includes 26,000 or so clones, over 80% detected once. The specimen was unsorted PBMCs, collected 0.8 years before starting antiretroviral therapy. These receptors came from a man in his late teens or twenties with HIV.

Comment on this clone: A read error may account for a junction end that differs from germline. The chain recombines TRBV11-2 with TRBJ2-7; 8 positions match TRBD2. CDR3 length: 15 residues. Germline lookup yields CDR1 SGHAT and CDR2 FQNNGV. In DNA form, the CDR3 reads TGTGCCAGCAGCTTACTCGGGGGGGCCTCCAACGAGCAGTACTTC. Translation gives CASSLLGGASNEQYF.

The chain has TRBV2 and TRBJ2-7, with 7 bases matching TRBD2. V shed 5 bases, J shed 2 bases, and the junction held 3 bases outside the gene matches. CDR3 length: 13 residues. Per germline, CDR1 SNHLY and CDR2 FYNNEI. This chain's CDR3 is CASSREETYEQYF. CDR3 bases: TGTGCCAGCAGTCGGGAGGAGACCTACGAGCAGTACTTC.

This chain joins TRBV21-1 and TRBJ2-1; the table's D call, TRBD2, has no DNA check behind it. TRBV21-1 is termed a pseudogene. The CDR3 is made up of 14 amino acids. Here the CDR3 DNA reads TGTGCCAGCAGCAGGGCTGGGACTTTGTACGAGCAGTTCTTC. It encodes CASSRAGTLYEQFF.

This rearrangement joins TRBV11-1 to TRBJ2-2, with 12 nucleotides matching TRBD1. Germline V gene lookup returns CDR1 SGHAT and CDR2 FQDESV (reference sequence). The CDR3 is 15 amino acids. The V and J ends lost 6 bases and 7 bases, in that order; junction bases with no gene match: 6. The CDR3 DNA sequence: TGTGCCAGCAGAACCGGGACAGGGGGCTTCGGGGAGCTGTTTTTT. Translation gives CASRTGTGGFGELFF.

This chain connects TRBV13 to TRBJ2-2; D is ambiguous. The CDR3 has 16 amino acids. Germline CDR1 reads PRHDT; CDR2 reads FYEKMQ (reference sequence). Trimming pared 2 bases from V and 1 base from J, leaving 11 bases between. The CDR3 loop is CASSLSVGMNTGELFF. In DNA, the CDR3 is TGTGCCAGCAGCTTATCTGTTGGTATGAACACCGGGGAGCTGTTTTTT.

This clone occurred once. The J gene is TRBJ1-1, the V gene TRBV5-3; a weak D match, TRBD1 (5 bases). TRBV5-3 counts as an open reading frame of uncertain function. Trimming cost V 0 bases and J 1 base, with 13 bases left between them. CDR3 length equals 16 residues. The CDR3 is CARSLAGGDGNTEAFF. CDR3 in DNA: TGTGCCAGAAGCTTGGCTGGAGGGGACGGGAACACTGAAGCTTTCTTT.

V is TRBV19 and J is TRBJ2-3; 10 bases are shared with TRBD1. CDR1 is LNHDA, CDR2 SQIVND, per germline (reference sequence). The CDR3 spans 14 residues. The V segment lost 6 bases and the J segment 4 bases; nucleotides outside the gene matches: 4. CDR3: CASRPGQGADTQYF. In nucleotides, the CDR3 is TGTGCCAGTAGACCCGGACAGGGGGCAGATACGCAGTATTTT.

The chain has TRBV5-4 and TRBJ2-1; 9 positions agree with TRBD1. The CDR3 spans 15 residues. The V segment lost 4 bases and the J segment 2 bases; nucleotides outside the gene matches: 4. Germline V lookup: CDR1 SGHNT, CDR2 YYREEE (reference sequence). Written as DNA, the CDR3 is TGTGCCAGCAGCCCGACAGGGGGAACCTACAATGAGCAGTTCTTC. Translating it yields CASSPTGGTYNEQFF.

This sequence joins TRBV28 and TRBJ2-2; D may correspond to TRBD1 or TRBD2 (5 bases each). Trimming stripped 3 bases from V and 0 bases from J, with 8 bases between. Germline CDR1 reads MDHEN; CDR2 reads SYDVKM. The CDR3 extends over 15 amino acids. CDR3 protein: CASSFRGPNTGELFF. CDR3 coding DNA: TGTGCCAGCAGTTTCCGGGGACCGAACACCGGGGAGCTGTTTTTT.

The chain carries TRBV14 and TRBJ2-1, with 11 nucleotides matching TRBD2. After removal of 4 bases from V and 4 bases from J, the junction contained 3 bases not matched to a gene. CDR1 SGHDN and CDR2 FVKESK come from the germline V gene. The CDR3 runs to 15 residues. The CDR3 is CASSPGLAAYNEQFF. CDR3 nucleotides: TGTGCCAGCAGCCCGGGACTAGCGGCATACAATGAGCAGTTCTTC.

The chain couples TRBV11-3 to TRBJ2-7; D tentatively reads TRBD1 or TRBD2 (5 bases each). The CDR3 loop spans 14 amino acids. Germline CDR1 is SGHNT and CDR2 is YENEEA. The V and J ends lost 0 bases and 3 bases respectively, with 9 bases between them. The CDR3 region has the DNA TGTGCCAGCAGCTTAGAGGGGGACGTCTACGAGCAGTACTTC. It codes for CASSLEGDVYEQYF.

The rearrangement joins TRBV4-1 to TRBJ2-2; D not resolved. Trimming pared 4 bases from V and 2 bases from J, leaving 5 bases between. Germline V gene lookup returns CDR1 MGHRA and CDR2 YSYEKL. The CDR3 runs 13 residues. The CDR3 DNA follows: TGCGCCAGCAGCCTCGGAAACACCGGGGAGCTGTTTTTT. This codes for CASSLGNTGELFF.

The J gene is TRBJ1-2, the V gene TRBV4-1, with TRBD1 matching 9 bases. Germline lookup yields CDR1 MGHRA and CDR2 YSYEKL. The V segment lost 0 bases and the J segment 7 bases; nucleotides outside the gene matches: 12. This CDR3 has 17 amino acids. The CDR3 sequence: CASSQDETGGEMRGYTF. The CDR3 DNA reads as TGCGCCAGCAGCCAAGATGAGACAGGGGGAGAGATGCGTGGCTACACCTTC.

As DNA, the CDR3 is TGTGCCAGCAGGGACTATCGGGGCGGGGGGCAAGAGACCCAGTACTTC. Translating it yields CASRDYRGGGQETQYF. The chain is built from TRBV28 and TRBJ2-5; 8 bases line up with TRBD2. Germline-derived CDR1 and CDR2 are MDHEN and SYDVKM. The CDR3 consists of 16 residues. V lost 6 bases to trimming and J lost 2 bases; unmatched junction nucleotides: 11. The whole variable domain, filled in from reference TRBV28 and TRBJ2-5, reads DVKVTQSSRYLVKRTGEKVFLECVQDMDHENMFWYRQDPGLGLRLIYFSYDVKMKEKGDIPEGYSVSREKKERFSLILESASTNQTSMYLCASRDYRGGGQETQYFGPGTRLLVL.

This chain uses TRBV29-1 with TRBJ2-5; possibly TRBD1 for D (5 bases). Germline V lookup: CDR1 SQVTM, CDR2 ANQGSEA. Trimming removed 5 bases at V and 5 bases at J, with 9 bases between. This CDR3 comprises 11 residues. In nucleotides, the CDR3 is TGCAGCGTTAAGAAGGGGGAGACCCAGTACTTC. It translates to CSVKKGETQYF.

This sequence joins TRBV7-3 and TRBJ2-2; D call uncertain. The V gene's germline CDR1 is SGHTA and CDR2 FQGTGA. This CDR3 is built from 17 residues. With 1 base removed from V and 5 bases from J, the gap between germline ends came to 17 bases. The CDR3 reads CASSLRAAGESTGELFF. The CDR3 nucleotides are TGTGCCAGCAGCTTAAGAGCAGCTGGCGAGAGTACCGGGGAGCTGTTTTTT.

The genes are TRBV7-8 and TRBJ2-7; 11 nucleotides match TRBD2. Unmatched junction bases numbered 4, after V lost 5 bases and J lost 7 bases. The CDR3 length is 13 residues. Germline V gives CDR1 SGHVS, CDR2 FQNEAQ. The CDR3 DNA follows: TGTGCCAGCAGCATTGGGACTAGCGGAGAGCAGTACTTC. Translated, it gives CASSIGTSGEQYF.

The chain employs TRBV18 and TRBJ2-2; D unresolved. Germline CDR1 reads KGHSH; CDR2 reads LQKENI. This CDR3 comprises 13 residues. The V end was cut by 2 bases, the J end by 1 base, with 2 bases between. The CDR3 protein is CASSPGNTGELFF. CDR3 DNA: TGTGCCAGCTCACCAGGGAACACCGGGGAGCTGTTTTTT.

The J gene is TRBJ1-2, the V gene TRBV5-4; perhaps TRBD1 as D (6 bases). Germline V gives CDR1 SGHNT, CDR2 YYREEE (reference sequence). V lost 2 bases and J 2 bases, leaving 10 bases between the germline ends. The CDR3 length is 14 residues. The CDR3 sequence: CASSFQGMNYGYTF. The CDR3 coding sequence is TGTGCCAGCAGCTTTCAGGGGATGAACTATGGCTACACCTTC.

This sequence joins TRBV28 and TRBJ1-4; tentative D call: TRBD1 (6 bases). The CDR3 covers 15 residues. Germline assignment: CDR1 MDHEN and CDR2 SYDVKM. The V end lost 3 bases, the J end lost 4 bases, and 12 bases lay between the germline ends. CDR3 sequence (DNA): TGTGCCAGCAGTTTTCTGGCAGGGGTTAATGAAAAACTGTTTTTT. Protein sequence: CASSFLAGVNEKLFF.

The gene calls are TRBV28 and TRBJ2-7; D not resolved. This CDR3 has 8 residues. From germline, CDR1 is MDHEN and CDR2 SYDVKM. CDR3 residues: CASSFVEV. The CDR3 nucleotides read TGTGCCAGCAGTTTCGTTGAGGTT.

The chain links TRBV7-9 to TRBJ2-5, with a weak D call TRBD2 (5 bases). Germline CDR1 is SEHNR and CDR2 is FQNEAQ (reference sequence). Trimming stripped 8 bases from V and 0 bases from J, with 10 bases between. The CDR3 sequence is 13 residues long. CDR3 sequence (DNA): TGTGCCAGCCTTCAGCGGAACCAAGAGACCCAGTACTTC. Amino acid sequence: CASLQRNQETQYF.

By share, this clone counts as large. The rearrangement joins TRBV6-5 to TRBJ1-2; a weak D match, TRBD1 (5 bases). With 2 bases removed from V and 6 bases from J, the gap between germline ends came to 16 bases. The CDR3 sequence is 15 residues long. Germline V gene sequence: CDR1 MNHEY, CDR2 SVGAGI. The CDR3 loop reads CASSYGGGPLDGYTF. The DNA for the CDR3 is TGTGCCAGCAGTTACGGGGGGGGACCTCTTGATGGCTACACCTTC.

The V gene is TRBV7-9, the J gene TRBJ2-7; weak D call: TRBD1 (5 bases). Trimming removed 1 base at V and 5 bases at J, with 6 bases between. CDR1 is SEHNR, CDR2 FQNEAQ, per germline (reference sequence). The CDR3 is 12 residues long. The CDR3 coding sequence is TGTGCCAGCAGCTTAGAAGGGGACGAGCAGTACTTC. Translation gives CASSLEGDEQYF. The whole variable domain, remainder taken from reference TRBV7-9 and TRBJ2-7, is DTGVSQNPRHKITKRGQNVTFRCDPISEHNRLYWYRQTLGQGPEFLTYFQNEAQLEKSRLLSDRFSAERPKGSFSTLEIQRTEQGDSAMYLCASSLEGDEQYFGPGTRLTVT.

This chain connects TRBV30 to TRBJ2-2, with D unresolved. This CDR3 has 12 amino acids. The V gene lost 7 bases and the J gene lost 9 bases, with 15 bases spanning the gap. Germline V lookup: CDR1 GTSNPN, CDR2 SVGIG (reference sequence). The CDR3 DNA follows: TGTGCCTCCGACCAGAACGCCCGGGAGCTGTTTTTT. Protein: CASDQNARELFF. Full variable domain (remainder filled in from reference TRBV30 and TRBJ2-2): SQTIHQWPATLVQPVGSPLSLECTVEGTSNPNLYWYRQAAGRGLQLLFYSVGIGQISSEVPQNLSASRPQDRQFILSSKKLLLSDSGFYLCASDQNARELFFGEGSRLTVL.

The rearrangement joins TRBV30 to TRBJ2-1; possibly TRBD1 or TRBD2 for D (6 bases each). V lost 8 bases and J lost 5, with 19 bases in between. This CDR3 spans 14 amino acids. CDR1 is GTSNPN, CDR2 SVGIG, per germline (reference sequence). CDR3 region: CAQGRRGNNNEQFF. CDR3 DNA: TGTGCCCAGGGGAGGAGGGGCAATAACAATGAGCAGTTCTTC.

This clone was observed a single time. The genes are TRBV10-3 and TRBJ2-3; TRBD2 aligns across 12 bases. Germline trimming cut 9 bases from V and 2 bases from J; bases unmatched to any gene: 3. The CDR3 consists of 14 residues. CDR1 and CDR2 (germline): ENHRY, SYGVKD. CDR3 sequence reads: CAIRTSGTTDTQYF. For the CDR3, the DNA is TGTGCCATTAGGACTAGCGGGACCACAGATACGCAGTATTTT.

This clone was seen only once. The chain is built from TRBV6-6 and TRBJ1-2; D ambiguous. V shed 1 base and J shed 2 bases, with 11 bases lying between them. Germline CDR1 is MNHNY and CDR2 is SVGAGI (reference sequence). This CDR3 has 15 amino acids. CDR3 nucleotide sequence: TGTGCCAGCAGTTACTATAATCCAGACAACTATGGCTACACCTTC. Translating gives CASSYYNPDNYGYTF.

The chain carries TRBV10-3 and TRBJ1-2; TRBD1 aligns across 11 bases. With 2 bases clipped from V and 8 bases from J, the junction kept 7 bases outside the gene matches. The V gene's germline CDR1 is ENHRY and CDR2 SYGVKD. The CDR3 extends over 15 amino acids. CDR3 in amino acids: CAISEPGQGVRGYTF. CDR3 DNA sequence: TGTGCCATCAGTGAGCCGGGACAGGGGGTGAGAGGCTACACCTTC.